A selection of T cell receptor beta chains follows, all from one sample in a study of blood T cell repertoires in COVID-19. Some clones are missing from TCRdb's copy, which holds only in-frame ones; the method was immunoSEQ multiplex PCR. The sample records 400,000 to 550,000 clones, roughly 89% being singletons. Sequenced sample: peripheral blood. These receptors all come from a woman between 25 and 40 years old with acute or convalescent COVID-19. CDR3s include the opening cysteine and the closing phenylalanine or tryptophan. D genes are given only for firm matches. The size field is filled for only some rows; it gives once, few, many or a size class.

j_gene: TRBJ1-2; abundance: -; len: 18; d_gene: TRBD1; v_gene: TRBV5-4; CDR3nt: TGTGCCAGCAGCTCCGCGCGGACAGGGGGATCTAGCGGCTATGGCTACACCTTC; CDR3aa: CASSSARTGGSSGYGYTF
j_gene: TRBJ2-2; abundance: -; len: 15; d_gene: TRBD1; v_gene: TRBV6-5; CDR3nt: TGTGCCAGCAGCCGACAACTACAGGGGACAGGGGAGCTGTTTTTT; CDR3aa: CASSRQLQGTGELFF
j_gene: TRBJ2-3; abundance: -; len: 15; d_gene: TRBD1; v_gene: TRBV7-8; CDR3nt: TGTGCCAGCAGCTTAGCGCCGGGACAGGGGAATACGCAGTATTTT; CDR3aa: CASSLAPGQGNTQYF
j_gene: TRBJ1-2; abundance: -; len: 15; d_gene: -; v_gene: TRBV6-5; CDR3nt: TGTGCCAGCAGTATCACCGGGACAAGTCACTATGGCTACACCTTC; CDR3aa: CASSITGTSHYGYTF
j_gene: TRBJ1-1; abundance: -; len: 15; d_gene: -; v_gene: TRBV7-9; CDR3nt: TGTGCCAGCAGCTTAATGGGGCGAATGAACACTGAAGCTTTCTTT; CDR3aa: CASSLMGRMNTEAFF
j_gene: TRBJ1-4; abundance: -; len: 14; d_gene: -; v_gene: TRBV7-9; CDR3nt: TGTGCCAGCAGCTCCGGGGCGGGGGATGAAAAACTGTTTTTT; CDR3aa: CASSSGAGDEKLFF
j_gene: TRBJ1-2; abundance: -; len: 15; d_gene: TRBD1; v_gene: TRBV3-1/TRBV3-2; CDR3nt: TGTGCCAGCAGCCAAGTCGGGACAGGGAGGGAAAGTTACACCTTC; CDR3aa: CASSQVGTGRESYTF
j_gene: TRBJ2-5; abundance: -; len: 16; d_gene: TRBD2; v_gene: TRBV7-9; CDR3nt: TGTGCCAGCAGCTTAGCGATCGGTAGCGGGGTTGAGACCCAGTACTTC; CDR3aa: CASSLAIGSGVETQYF
j_gene: TRBJ2-1; abundance: once; len: 16; d_gene: TRBD1; v_gene: TRBV11-2; CDR3nt: TGTGCCAGCAATCCAGCCCTGGACAGGGGGCTCTATGAGCAGTTCTTC; CDR3aa: CASNPALDRGLYEQFF
j_gene: TRBJ2-2; abundance: -; len: 13; d_gene: -; v_gene: TRBV2; CDR3nt: TGTGCCAGTGGTCTGTGGGAGACCGGGGAGCTGTTTTTT; CDR3aa: CASGLWETGELFF
j_gene: TRBJ2-3; abundance: -; len: 13; d_gene: -; v_gene: TRBV2; CDR3nt: TGTGCCAGCAGTAGACAGGGCACAGATACGCAGTATTTT; CDR3aa: CASSRQGTDTQYF
j_gene: TRBJ1-1; abundance: -; len: 18; d_gene: -; v_gene: TRBV7-9; CDR3nt: TGTGCCAGCAGCTTGACGGGGTGGGGTAATTTGTGGAACACTGAAGCTTTCTTT; CDR3aa: CASSLTGWGNLWNTEAFF
j_gene: TRBJ2-2; abundance: -; len: 19; d_gene: TRBD2; v_gene: TRBV10-2; CDR3nt: TGCGCCAGCAGTGAGTCCGGACTAGCCAGAAAATTATTCACCGGGGAGCTGTTTTTT; CDR3aa: CASSESGLARKLFTGELFF
j_gene: TRBJ1-6; abundance: -; len: 15; d_gene: -; v_gene: TRBV30; CDR3nt: TGTGCCTGGAGTATCAGGGGTTCCTATAATTCACCCCTCCACTTT; CDR3aa: CAWSIRGSYNSPLHF
j_gene: TRBJ2-7; abundance: few; len: 15; d_gene: TRBD1; v_gene: TRBV5-8; CDR3nt: TGTGCCAGCAGCCTGGACAGGGCTTGGGATGTCGAGCAGTACTTC; CDR3aa: CASSLDRAWDVEQYF
j_gene: TRBJ2-5; abundance: -; len: 15; d_gene: -; v_gene: TRBV15; CDR3nt: TGTGCCACCAGCACTATTCTCGGACGAGGGGAGACCCAGTACTTC; CDR3aa: CATSTILGRGETQYF
j_gene: TRBJ2-7; abundance: -; len: 13; d_gene: -; v_gene: TRBV25-1; CDR3nt: TGTGCCAGCAGTGAATACTTTCAGGACGAGCAGTACTTC; CDR3aa: CASSEYFQDEQYF
j_gene: TRBJ2-5; abundance: -; len: 16; d_gene: TRBD1; v_gene: TRBV2; CDR3nt: TGTGCCAGCGGACAGGACAGAGATAAATTACAAGAGACCCAGTACTTC; CDR3aa: CASGQDRDKLQETQYF
j_gene: TRBJ2-2; abundance: few; len: 16; d_gene: TRBD2; v_gene: TRBV7-3; CDR3nt: TGTGCCAGCAGCTTAGCGGGGGTTGCGAACACCGGGGAGCTGTTTTTT; CDR3aa: CASSLAGVANTGELFF
j_gene: TRBJ1-4; abundance: -; len: 14; d_gene: -; v_gene: TRBV5-4; CDR3nt: TGTGCCAGCAGCTTGTCTGCAACTAATGAAAAACTGTTTTTT; CDR3aa: CASSLSATNEKLFF
j_gene: TRBJ2-6; abundance: -; len: 16; d_gene: TRBD2; v_gene: TRBV28; CDR3nt: TGTGCCAGCAGTAGCGGGGGCCTCTCTGGGGCCAACGTCCTGACTTTC; CDR3aa: CASSSGGLSGANVLTF
j_gene: TRBJ2-5; abundance: -; len: 17; d_gene: -; v_gene: TRBV2; CDR3nt: TGTGCCAGCAGTGAAAGGATCTTAATAGCGCTCCGGGAGACCCAGTACTTC; CDR3aa: CASSERILIALRETQYF
j_gene: TRBJ1-4; abundance: -; len: 14; d_gene: TRBD1; v_gene: TRBV24-1; CDR3nt: TGTGCCACCAGTGGGACAGGACTAAATGAAAAACTGTTTTTT; CDR3aa: CATSGTGLNEKLFF
j_gene: TRBJ2-7; abundance: once; len: 12; d_gene: -; v_gene: TRBV5-6; CDR3nt: TGTGCCAGCAGCTCGGGTTTGAGGGAGCAGTACTTC; CDR3aa: CASSSGLREQYF
j_gene: TRBJ1-6; abundance: -; len: 17; d_gene: TRBD1; v_gene: TRBV4-1; CDR3nt: TGCGCCAGCAGCCCAGAAAACAGGGGGCCAGTTAGTTCACCCCTCCACTTT; CDR3aa: CASSPENRGPVSSPLHF
j_gene: TRBJ2-1; abundance: -; len: 14; d_gene: -; v_gene: TRBV2; CDR3nt: TGTGCCAGCATAGCTCGGACTTCAGACAATGAGCAGTTCTTC; CDR3aa: CASIARTSDNEQFF
j_gene: TRBJ1-6; abundance: once; len: 13; d_gene: -; v_gene: TRBV1; CDR3nt: TGCACCAGCAGCCCTCTTCCGGGTTCACCCCTCCACTTT; CDR3aa: CTSSPLPGSPLHF
j_gene: TRBJ2-7; abundance: -; len: 12; d_gene: -; v_gene: TRBV2; CDR3nt: TGTGCCAGCAGTGATTTCAGGGGCGAGCAGTACTTC; CDR3aa: CASSDFRGEQYF
j_gene: TRBJ2-5; abundance: -; len: 15; d_gene: TRBD2; v_gene: TRBV30; CDR3nt: TGTGCCTGGGACCGGGCGGGAGGGGGCAAAGAGACCCAGTACTTC; CDR3aa: CAWDRAGGGKETQYF
j_gene: TRBJ2-1; abundance: -; len: 16; d_gene: TRBD2; v_gene: TRBV4-2; CDR3nt: TGTGCCAGCAGCCAAGAGTCGGCGGGGGGTAACAATGAGCAGTTCTTC; CDR3aa: CASSQESAGGNNEQFF
j_gene: TRBJ1-3; abundance: -; len: 13; d_gene: -; v_gene: TRBV15; CDR3nt: TGTGCCACCAGCAGAGATTTAGGAAACACCATATATTTT; CDR3aa: CATSRDLGNTIYF
j_gene: TRBJ2-7; abundance: -; len: 16; d_gene: TRBD2; v_gene: TRBV5-4; CDR3nt: TGTGCCAGCAGCTTGATGGGCGTGGCGGGGGGTATCGAGCAGTACTTC; CDR3aa: CASSLMGVAGGIEQYF
j_gene: TRBJ2-3; abundance: -; len: 11; d_gene: TRBD2; v_gene: TRBV20-1; CDR3nt: TGCAGTGCTCCCAGCGGGGTGGCGCAGTATTTT; CDR3aa: CSAPSGVAQYF
j_gene: TRBJ2-7; abundance: few; len: 14; d_gene: TRBD1; v_gene: TRBV4-1; CDR3nt: TGCGCCAGCAGCCCGCCGGACAGGGCCTACGAGCAGTACTTC; CDR3aa: CASSPPDRAYEQYF
j_gene: TRBJ2-1; abundance: -; len: 17; d_gene: TRBD2; v_gene: TRBV27; CDR3nt: TGTGCCAGCAGTACCTCTCGGGCGGGGGGCCCCTACAATGAGCAGTTCTTC; CDR3aa: CASSTSRAGGPYNEQFF
j_gene: TRBJ2-5; abundance: -; len: 19; d_gene: TRBD2; v_gene: TRBV20-1; CDR3nt: TGCAGTGCTAGTATGCGGGGGGGCTCCTACGACAAGTACCAAGAGACCCAGTACTTC; CDR3aa: CSASMRGGSYDKYQETQYF
j_gene: TRBJ1-1; abundance: few; len: 16; d_gene: TRBD1; v_gene: TRBV2; CDR3nt: TGTGCCAGCAGCCACGACAGGGGGCGCCTGAACACTGAAGCTTTCTTT; CDR3aa: CASSHDRGRLNTEAFF
j_gene: TRBJ1-2; abundance: -; len: 13; d_gene: -; v_gene: TRBV6-5; CDR3nt: TGTGCCACACGGGTCGAAGCTAACTATGGCTACACCTTC; CDR3aa: CATRVEANYGYTF
j_gene: TRBJ1-1; abundance: -; len: 17; d_gene: TRBD1; v_gene: TRBV10-3; CDR3nt: TGTGCCATCAGAAATCTAATTCAGGGGGCGATGAACACTGAAGCTTTCTTT; CDR3aa: CAIRNLIQGAMNTEAFF
j_gene: TRBJ2-5; abundance: -; len: 13; d_gene: -; v_gene: TRBV10-3; CDR3nt: TGTGCCATCAGCGAATGGACAGACGGCGTCCAGTACTTC; CDR3aa: CAISEWTDGVQYF
j_gene: TRBJ1-1; abundance: -; len: 18; d_gene: TRBD1; v_gene: TRBV11-2; CDR3nt: TGTGCCAGCAGCCTTCTTGAGACAGGGGGTGTAAGGAACACTGAAGCTTTCTTT; CDR3aa: CASSLLETGGVRNTEAFF
j_gene: TRBJ1-1; abundance: -; len: 14; d_gene: -; v_gene: TRBV5-1; CDR3nt: TGCGCCAGCAGTATCACAGGGTTGAGCACTGAAGCTTTCTTT; CDR3aa: CASSITGLSTEAFF
j_gene: TRBJ1-1; abundance: -; len: 14; d_gene: TRBD1; v_gene: TRBV5-1; CDR3nt: TGCGCCAGCAGCTTACAGGGGAAAAGTACTGAAGCTTTCTTT; CDR3aa: CASSLQGKSTEAFF